Each of the 10 T cell receptor beta chains below was sequenced from the same sample in a study of human T cells and chemical hapten exposure. Indicated time point: pre-sensitization, week 0. Treatment defined: therapeutic diphenylcyclopropenone sensitization with weekly scalp DPC. TCRdb processed the RACE reads anew with MiXCR; each CDR3 protein has one entry. The sample lists some 60,000 distinct CDR3 sequences; about 10% were seen once. This sample comprised whole blood, obtained in connection with sensitization to the hapten diphenylcyclopropenone (DPC). The origin of the receptors is a woman aged 35 to 49 with alopecia areata. Some clones in this sample may be carry-over from other donors' samples.

The rearrangement uses TRBV29-1 and TRBJ1-5; D uncertain. This CDR3 is 13 amino acids long. Germline V lookup: CDR1 SQVTM, CDR2 ANQGSEA. V lost 5 bases and J lost 6, with 14 bases in between. The CDR3 region is CSVLVSFGQPQHF. For the CDR3, the DNA is TGCAGCGTTTTGGTCTCGTTCGGTCAGCCCCAGCATTTT.

Only a few counts were recorded for this clonotype. CDR3 protein: CASSASLAKNIQYF. Written as DNA, the CDR3 is TGTGCCAGCTCGGCGTCACTAGCCAAAAACATTCAGTACTTC. The rearrangement uses TRBV7-2 and TRBJ2-4; D is undetermined. CDR1 and CDR2 (germline): SGHTA, FQGNSA. The V gene lost 8 bases and the J gene lost 0 bases, with 11 bases spanning the gap. There are 14 residues in the CDR3. Looking up the rest from reference TRBV7-2 and TRBJ2-4 gives the full variable domain: GAGVSQSPSNKVTEKGKDVELRCDPISGHTALYWYRQSLGQGLEFLIYFQGNSAPDKSGLPSDRFSAERTGGSVSTLTIQRTQQEDSAVYLCASSASLAKNIQYFGAGTRLSVL.

This clonotype came up many times. V gene TRBV7-2 combines with J gene TRBJ2-7, with TRBD1 identical over 8 bases. This CDR3 has 15 residues. Germline assignment: CDR1 SGHTA and CDR2 FQGNSA. The trim removed 3 bases at V and 3 bases at J, leaving 7 bases unmatched. The CDR3 loop is CASSFTTGGSYEQYF. CDR3 nucleotide sequence: TGTGCCAGCAGCTTCACTACAGGGGGGAGCTACGAGCAGTACTTC.

The chain links TRBV28 to TRBJ2-5; TRBD2 matches 8 bases. After removal of 2 bases from V and 7 bases from J, the junction contained 6 bases not matched to a gene. Germline CDR1 is MDHEN and CDR2 is SYDVKM. The CDR3 runs to 14 residues. CDR3 residues: CASSLPGGRVTQYF. CDR3 in DNA: TGTGCCAGCAGTTTACCGGGAGGGCGAGTGACCCAGTACTTC.

The rearrangement links TRBV27 to TRBJ1-5; D ambiguous. CDR1 and CDR2 from the germline V gene are MNHEY and SMNVEV (reference sequence). CDR3 length: 17 residues. Trimming took off 0 bases at V and 2 bases at J, with 14 bases between the two ends. The DNA of the CDR3 is TGTGCCAGCAGTTTATCGGTAAGAGAAGTAGGCAATCAGCCCCAGCATTTT. Its protein is CASSLSVREVGNQPQHF.

Regarding this clonotype: A much larger clone lies one base from this, so it may be a read error. V is TRBV11-2 and J is TRBJ2-3; 8 bases align to TRBD2. Looked up from germline, CDR1 is SGHAT and CDR2 is FQNNGV. This CDR3 is 17 amino acids long. V shed 2 bases, J shed 3 bases, and the junction held 10 bases outside the gene matches. CDR3 sequence: CASSLLGSGSETDTQYF. The CDR3 DNA reads as TGTGCCAGCAGCTTATTGGGGAGCGGGAGTGAGACAGATACGCAGTATTTT.

This clonotype was observed many times. The chain joins TRBV5-4 to TRBJ1-2; TRBD1 is a possible D gene (5 bases). The CDR3 runs to 15 residues. Trimming pared 0 bases from V and 2 bases from J, leaving 11 bases between. Germline lookup yields CDR1 SGHNT and CDR2 YYREEE (reference sequence). For the CDR3, the DNA is TGTGCCAGCAGCTTGGCACCACGGGACAACTATGGCTACACCTTC. Translating it yields CASSLAPRDNYGYTF. Filled out from reference TRBV5-4 and TRBJ1-2, the complete variable domain reads ETGVTQSPTHLIKTRGQQVTLRCSSQSGHNTVSWYQQALGQGPQFIFQYYREEENGRGNFPPRFSGLQFPNYSSELNVNALELDDSALYLCASSLAPRDNYGYTFGSGTRLTVV.

In this sample, this clonotype turned up many times. The DNA for the CDR3 is TGTGCCAGCAGTTACGGGGCCCCGACCAAGGGCGAGCAGTACTTC. Its protein product is CASSYGAPTKGEQYF. This chain connects TRBV6-5 to TRBJ2-7; D is possibly TRBD1 (5 bases). Germline CDR1 is MNHEY and CDR2 is SVGAGI. The germline V and J ends were trimmed by 2 bases and 6 bases, with 17 bases remaining between them. The CDR3 is 15 amino acids.

This clonotype was seen ten or more times. This chain uses TRBV7-2 with TRBJ1-1; possibly TRBD1 for D (5 bases). The CDR3 is made up of 15 amino acids. CDR1 is SGHTA and CDR2 is FQGNSA in the germline V gene. V was trimmed by 5 bases and J by 5 bases, leaving 18 bases between them. CDR3 in amino acids: CASSARRSGGTEAFF. The CDR3 DNA reads TGTGCCAGCAGCGCCCGGAGGTCCGGGGGAACTGAAGCTTTCTTT.

This clonotype was counted ten times or more. The chain uses TRBV6-2 or TRBV6-3 and TRBJ2-1; 9 bases are a match to TRBD1. The CDR3 is made up of 14 amino acids. Germline-derived CDR1 and CDR2 are MNHEY and SVGEGT. J was trimmed by 6 bases and V by 0 bases; bases with no gene match: 0. CDR3 sequence reads: CASSYSTGGNEQFF. The CDR3 DNA reads as TGTGCCAGCAGTTACTCGACAGGGGGCAATGAGCAGTTCTTC.